This TCR beta chain came from a study of memory CD4+ T cells and cytomegalovirus serostatus. As for the study in general: Donors were healthy Belgian adults, some 10 CMV seropositive and 24 seronegative.

Sequenced by immunoSEQ multiplex PCR; TCRdb stores in-frame clones only, minus some. The data hold more than 55,000 clones, with 80% to 85% observed a single time. Germline loops: CDR1 MNHNS, CDR2 SASEGT. The CDR3 covers 15 residues. V gave up 6 bases and J gave up 2 bases, with 14 bases separating them. Single viable CD3+CD4+CD8-CD45RO+ cells were sorted as the memory CD4+ T cells. Sequencing was done on a sample of memory CD4+ T cells from blood. The source of this sequence is an adult in good health and CMV-seronegative. V usage is TRBV6-1 and J usage is TRBJ1-5; tentatively, D is TRBD1 (6 bases). The DNA for the CDR3 is TGTGCCAGCAGCCCGGATCAGGGGCGCAATCAGCCCCAGCATTTT. Protein sequence: CASSPDQGRNQPQHF.